This TCR beta chain is drawn from a study of regulatory T cells in long-lasting Graves disease. Findings of the study overall: TRBV28, TRBJ1-2 and TRBJ2-5 emerged as the favored segments in persistent disease.

Trimming removed 4 bases from V and 7 bases from J, with 11 bases in between. The CDR3 is 13 amino acids. Per germline, CDR1 MNHGY and CDR2 SAAAGT. Indicated time point: newly diagnosed GD, antithyroid drugs for less than 3 months. There was RNA extracted from PBMCs, and the TCR library was made from it. Only a few counts were recorded for this clonotype. The antigen is not known. With iRepertoire HTBI primers and Arm-PCR of CDR3 regions, TCR beta libraries were built. TCRdb recomputed calls from the multiplex PCR reads with MiXCR, one row per CDR3 protein. Here the sample spans more than 400,000 distinct CDR3 sequences, about a sixth being singletons. These data are also associated with another study on T cells in Graves' hyperthyroidism and ophthalmopathy. This second report adds: Diagnosis of hyperthyroidism was new in patients aged 18 to 65, and its duration was under 2 months. Uncontrolled infections, other autoimmune diseases, pregnancy or lactation led to exclusion of patients. A 13 V-J model separated ophthalmopathy from stable hyperthyroidism.

The genes are TRBV6-8 and TRBJ2-1, with D perhaps matching TRBD2 (5 bases). The starting material was peripheral blood mononuclear cells (PBMCs), obtained at new diagnosis, from a patient treated with antithyroid drugs. This TCR came from a man in his forties with Graves disease. The CDR3 coding sequence is TGTGCCAGCAGTTGCTTCACTAGAAATGAGCAGTTCTTC. Translating it yields CASSCFTRNEQFF.